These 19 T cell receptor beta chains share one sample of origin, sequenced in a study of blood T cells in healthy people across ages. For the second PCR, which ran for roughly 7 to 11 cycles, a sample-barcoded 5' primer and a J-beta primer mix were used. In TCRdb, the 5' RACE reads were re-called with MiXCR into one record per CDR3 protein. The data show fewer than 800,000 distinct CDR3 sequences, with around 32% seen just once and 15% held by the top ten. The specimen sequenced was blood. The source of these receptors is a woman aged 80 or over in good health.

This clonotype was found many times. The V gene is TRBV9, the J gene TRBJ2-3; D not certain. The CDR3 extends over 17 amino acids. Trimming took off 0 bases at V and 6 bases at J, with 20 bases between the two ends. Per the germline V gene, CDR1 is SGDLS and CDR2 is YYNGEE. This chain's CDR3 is CASSVANGRTNTDTQYF. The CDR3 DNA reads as TGTGCCAGCAGCGTAGCTAACGGCCGAACTAACACTGATACGCAGTATTTT.

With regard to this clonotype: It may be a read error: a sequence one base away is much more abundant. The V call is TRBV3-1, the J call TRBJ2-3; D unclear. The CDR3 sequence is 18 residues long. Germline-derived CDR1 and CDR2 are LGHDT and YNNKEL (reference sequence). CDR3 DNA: TGTGCCAACAGCCAAGGTAATACGGGCCTACTGCACATCGATACGCAGTATTTT. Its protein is CANSQGNTGLLHIDTQYF.

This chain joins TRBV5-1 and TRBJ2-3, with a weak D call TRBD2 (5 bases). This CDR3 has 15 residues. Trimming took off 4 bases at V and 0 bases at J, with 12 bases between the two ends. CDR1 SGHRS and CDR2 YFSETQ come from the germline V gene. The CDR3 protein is CASSRGVLSTDTQYF. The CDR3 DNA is TGCGCCAGCAGCCGGGGAGTGTTGAGCACAGATACGCAGTATTTT.

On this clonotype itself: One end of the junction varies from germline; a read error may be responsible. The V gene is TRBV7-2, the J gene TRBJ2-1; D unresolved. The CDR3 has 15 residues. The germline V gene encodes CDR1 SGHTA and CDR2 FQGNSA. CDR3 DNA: TGTGCCAGCAGCTTACTTCGGACCGGCTCTAATGAACAGTTCTTC. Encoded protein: CASSLLRTGSNEQFF.

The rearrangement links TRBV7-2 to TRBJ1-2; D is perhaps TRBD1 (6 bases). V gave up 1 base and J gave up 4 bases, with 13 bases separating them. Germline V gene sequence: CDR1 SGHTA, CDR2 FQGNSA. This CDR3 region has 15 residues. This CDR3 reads CASSLDYRAAYGYTF. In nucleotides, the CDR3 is TGTGCCAGCAGCTTAGATTACAGGGCCGCCTATGGCTACACCTTC.

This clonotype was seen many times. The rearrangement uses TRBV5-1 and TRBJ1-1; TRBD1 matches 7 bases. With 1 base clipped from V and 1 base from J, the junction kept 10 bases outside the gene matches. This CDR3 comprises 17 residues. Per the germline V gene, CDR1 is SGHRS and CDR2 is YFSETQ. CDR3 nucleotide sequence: TGCGCCAGCAGCTTGAACCCCCTAAGACAGGGGAACACTGAAGCTTTCTTT. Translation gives CASSLNPLRQGNTEAFF.

The CDR3 sequence: CASERGPEAFF. The CDR3 DNA is TGTGCCAGCGAGAGGGGCCCTGAAGCTTTCTTT. The chain couples TRBV12-3 or TRBV12-4 to TRBJ1-1; TRBD1 might be the D (5 bases). This CDR3 has 11 amino acids. With 8 bases removed from V and 6 bases from J, the gap between germline ends came to 10 bases.

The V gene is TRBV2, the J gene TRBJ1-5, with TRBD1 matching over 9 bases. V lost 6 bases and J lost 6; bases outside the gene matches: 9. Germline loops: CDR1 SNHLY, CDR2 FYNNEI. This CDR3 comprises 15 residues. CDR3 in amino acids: CASSQSGQGVQPQHF. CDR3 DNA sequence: TGTGCCAGCAGCCAATCGGGACAGGGAGTTCAGCCCCAGCATTTT.

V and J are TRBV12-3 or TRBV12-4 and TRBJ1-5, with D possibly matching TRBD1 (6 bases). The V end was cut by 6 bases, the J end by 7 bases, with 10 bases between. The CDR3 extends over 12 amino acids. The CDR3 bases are TGTGCCAGCAGACTACAGGGCCAGCCCCAGCATTTT. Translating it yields CASRLQGQPQHF.

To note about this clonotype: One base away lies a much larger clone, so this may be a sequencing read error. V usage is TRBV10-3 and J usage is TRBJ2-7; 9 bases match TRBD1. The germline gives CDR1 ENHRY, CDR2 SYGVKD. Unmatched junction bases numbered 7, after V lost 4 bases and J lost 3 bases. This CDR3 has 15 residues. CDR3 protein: CAISGEDRGCYEQYF. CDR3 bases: TGTGCCATCAGTGGGGAGGACAGGGGCTGCTACGAGCAGTACTTC.

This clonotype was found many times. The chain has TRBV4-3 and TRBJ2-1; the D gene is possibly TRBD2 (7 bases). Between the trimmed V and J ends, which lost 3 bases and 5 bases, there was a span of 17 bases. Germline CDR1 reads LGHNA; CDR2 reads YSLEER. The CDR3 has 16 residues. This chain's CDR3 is CASSQRGGRGNNEQFF. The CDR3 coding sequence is TGCGCCAGCAGCCAGAGGGGGGGACGTGGAAACAATGAGCAGTTCTTC.

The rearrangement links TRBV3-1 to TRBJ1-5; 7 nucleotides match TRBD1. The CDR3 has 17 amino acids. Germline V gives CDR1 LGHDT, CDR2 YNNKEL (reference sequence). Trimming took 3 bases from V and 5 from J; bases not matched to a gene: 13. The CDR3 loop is CASSHSFGTEGDQPQHF. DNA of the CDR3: TGTGCCAGCAGCCACAGTTTCGGGACAGAGGGAGATCAGCCCCAGCATTTT.

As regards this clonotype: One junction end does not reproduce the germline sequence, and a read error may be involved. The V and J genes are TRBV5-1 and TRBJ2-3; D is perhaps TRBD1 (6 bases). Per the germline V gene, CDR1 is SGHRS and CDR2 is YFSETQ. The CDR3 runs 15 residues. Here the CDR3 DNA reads TGCGCCAGCAGCTTGGACTGGGGACACACAGATACGCGGTATTTT. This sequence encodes CASSLDWGHTDTRYF.

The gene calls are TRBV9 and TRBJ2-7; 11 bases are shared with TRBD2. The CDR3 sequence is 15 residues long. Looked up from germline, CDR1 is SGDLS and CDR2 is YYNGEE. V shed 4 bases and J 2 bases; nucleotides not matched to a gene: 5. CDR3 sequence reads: CASSLGTSGPYEQYF. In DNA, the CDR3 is TGTGCCAGCAGCCTCGGGACTAGCGGACCCTACGAGCAGTACTTC.

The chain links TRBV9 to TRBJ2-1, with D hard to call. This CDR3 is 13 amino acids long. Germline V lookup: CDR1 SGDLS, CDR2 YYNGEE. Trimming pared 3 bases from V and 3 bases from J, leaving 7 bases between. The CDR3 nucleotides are TGTGCCAGCAGCGCCTCGCTCTACAATGAGCAGTTCTTC. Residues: CASSASLYNEQFF. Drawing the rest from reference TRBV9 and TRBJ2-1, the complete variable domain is DSGVTQTPKHLITATGQRVTLRCSPRSGDLSVYWYQQSLDQGLQFLIQYYNGEERAKGNILERFSAQQFPDLHSELNLSSLELGDSALYFCASSASLYNEQFFGPGTRLTVL.

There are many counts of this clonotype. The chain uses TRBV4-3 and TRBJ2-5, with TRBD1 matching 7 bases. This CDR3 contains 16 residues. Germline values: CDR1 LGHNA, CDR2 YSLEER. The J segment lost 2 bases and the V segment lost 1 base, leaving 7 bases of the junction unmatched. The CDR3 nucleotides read TGCGCCAGCAGCCAAGCTAGGGGGCCGGGGCAAGAGACCCAGTACTTC. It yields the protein CASSQARGPGQETQYF.

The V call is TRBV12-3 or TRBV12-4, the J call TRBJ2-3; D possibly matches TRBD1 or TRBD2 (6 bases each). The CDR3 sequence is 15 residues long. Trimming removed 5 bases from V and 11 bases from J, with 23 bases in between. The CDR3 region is CASSGDRGGGDVQYF. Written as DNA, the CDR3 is TGTGCCAGCAGTGGGGATAGAGGGGGAGGAGATGTGCAGTATTTT.

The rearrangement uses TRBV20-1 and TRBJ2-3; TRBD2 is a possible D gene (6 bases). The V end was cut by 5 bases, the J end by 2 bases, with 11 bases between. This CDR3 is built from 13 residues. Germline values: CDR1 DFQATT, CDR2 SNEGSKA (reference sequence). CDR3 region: CSASGVSTDTQYF. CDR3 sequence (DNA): TGCAGTGCTTCGGGGGTCTCCACAGATACGCAGTATTTT.

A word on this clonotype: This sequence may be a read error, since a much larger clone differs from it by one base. DNA of the CDR3: TGCGCCAGCAGCAAAGGGGACAGCCAGGGAGAGACCCAGTACTTC. Amino acids: CASSKGDSQGETQYF. V usage is TRBV5-1 and J usage is TRBJ2-5, with 7 bases matching TRBD1. Germline lookup yields CDR1 SGHRS and CDR2 YFSETQ. This CDR3 has 15 residues. The ends lost 4 bases at V and 4 bases at J; junction bases unmatched: 10.